This TCR beta chain is drawn from a study of blood T cell repertoires in COVID-19. Across the whole study: Samples representing acute and convalescent COVID-19 were sourced from the United States, Italy and Spain.

Germline V gene data show CDR1 as MNHEY and CDR2 as SMNVEV (reference sequence). The CDR3 runs to 14 residues. V shed 0 bases and J shed 9 bases, with 9 bases lying between them. Some clones are missing from TCRdb's copy, which holds only in-frame ones; the method was immunoSEQ multiplex PCR. The repertoire holds 300,000 to 400,000 clones, with about 91% as singletons. This receptor was taken from a woman younger than 45 with COVID-19, enrolled during active disease. The chain has TRBV27 and TRBJ1-6; D gene uncertain. The sequenced sample consisted of peripheral blood. For the CDR3, the DNA is TGTGCCAGCAGTTTATCGATTGTCGGTTCACCCCTCCACTTT. Translation gives CASSLSIVGSPLHF.